This T cell receptor beta chain was obtained from a study of blood T cell repertoires in COVID-19. Turning to the study itself: T cells, B-cell-depleted T cells, or PBMCs provided the cDNA or gDNA that served as material.

The CDR3 has 18 amino acids. V dropped 6 bases and J dropped 1 base, with 24 bases sitting between them. This clone was detected once. In the source study's methods: Estimated nucleated cell counts came from reference gene primer amplification. The protocol was immunoSEQ multiplex PCR, while the TCRdb copy is restricted to in-frame clones and leaves out a portion. That table supplies the V and J calls and clone size; D and trimming were determined from the DNA. The sample has under 250,000 clones; roughly 85% are singletons. The sequence was collected from a woman of 80 years or more with acute or convalescent COVID-19. The specimen sequenced was peripheral blood. This sequence joins TRBV23-1 and TRBJ1-1; possible D gene TRBD1, 5 bases. TRBV23-1 counts as an open reading frame of uncertain function. CDR3 sequence reads: CASRQPGEGGQANTEAFF. DNA for the CDR3: TGCGCCAGCAGACAACCGGGGGAAGGAGGTCAGGCGAACACTGAAGCTTTCTTT.